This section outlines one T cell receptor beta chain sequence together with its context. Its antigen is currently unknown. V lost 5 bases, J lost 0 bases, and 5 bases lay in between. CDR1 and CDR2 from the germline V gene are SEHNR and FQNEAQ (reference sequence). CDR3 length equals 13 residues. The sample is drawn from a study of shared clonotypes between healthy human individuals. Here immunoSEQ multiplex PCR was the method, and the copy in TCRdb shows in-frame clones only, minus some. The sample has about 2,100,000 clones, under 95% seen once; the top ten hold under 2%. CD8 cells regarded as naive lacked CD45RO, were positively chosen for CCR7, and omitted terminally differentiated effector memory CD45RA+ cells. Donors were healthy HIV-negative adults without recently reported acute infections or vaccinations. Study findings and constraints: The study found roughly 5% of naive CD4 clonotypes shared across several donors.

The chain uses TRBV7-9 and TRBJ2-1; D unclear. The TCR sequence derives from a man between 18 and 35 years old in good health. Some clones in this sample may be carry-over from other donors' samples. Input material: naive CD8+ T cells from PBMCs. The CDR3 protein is CASSQSSYNEQFF. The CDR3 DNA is TGTGCCAGCAGCCAGAGCTCCTACAATGAGCAGTTCTTC.